The clone carrying this T cell receptor (beta chain) was recorded many times. This specimen comes from a study of CD8 T cells in ankylosing spondylitis. TCRdb reprocessed the 5' RACE reads via MiXCR and lists one record per CDR3 protein. The table includes about 240,000 distinct CDR3 sequences, roughly 8.6% detected once. Unmatched junction bases numbered 7, after V lost 6 bases and J lost 4 bases. This CDR3 contains 15 residues. The clonotype originates from a male donor with ankylosing spondylitis or in good health (not recorded which). The V call is TRBV12-3 or TRBV12-4, the J call TRBJ2-7; 12 bases are a match to TRBD2. Sample: blood, either unsorted or a sorted T cell fraction (not recorded which). The DNA of the CDR3 is TGTGCCAGCAGCTACTCGACTAGCGGGAGTTACGAGCAGTACTTC. It specifies CASSYSTSGSYEQYF.